This T cell receptor (beta chain) emerged from a study of lymphopenia after photon versus proton radiotherapy. Whole-study findings and limits: Post-nadir diversity loss with photons came from oligoclonal expansion, particularly CD8+ Temra cells. Post-nadir TCR diversity decline inversely tracked overall survival among those who died.

Sequencing used immunoSEQ multiplex PCR; TCRdb keeps in-frame clones, though not all of them. The table includes about 33,000 clones, almost 90% detected once. A remark on this clone: Its antigen is as yet unknown.

Germline V gene sequence: CDR1 SGDLS, CDR2 YYNGEE. The V segment lost 0 bases and the J segment 3 bases; nucleotides outside the gene matches: 4. The length of the CDR3 is 17 residues. Material: peripheral blood, obtained from a patient treated with photon-based radiotherapy. This TCR was sampled from a woman aged 45-60 years with pancreatic cancer. The chain is built from TRBV9 and TRBJ2-3; 13 nucleotides agree with TRBD2. The DNA for the CDR3 is TGTGCCAGCAGCGTAGGGACTAGCGGGAGTGGGACAGATACGCAGTATTTT. Its translation: CASSVGTSGSGTDTQYF. Complete variable domain (other parts from reference TRBV9 and TRBJ2-3): DSGVTQTPKHLITATGQRVTLRCSPRSGDLSVYWYQQSLDQGLQFLIQYYNGEERAKGNILERFSAQQFPDLHSELNLSSLELGDSALYFCASSVGTSGSGTDTQYFGPGTRLTVL.